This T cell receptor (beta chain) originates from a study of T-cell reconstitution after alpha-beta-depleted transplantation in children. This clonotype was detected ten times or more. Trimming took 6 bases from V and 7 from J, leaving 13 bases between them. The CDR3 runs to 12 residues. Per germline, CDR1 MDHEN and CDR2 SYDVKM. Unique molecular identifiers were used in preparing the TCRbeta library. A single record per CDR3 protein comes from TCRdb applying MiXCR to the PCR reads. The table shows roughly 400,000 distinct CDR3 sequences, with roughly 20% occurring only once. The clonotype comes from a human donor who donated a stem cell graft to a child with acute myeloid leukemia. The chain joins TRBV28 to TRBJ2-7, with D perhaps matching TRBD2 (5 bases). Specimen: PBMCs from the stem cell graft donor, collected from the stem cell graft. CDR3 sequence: CASSIRRVEQYF. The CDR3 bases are TGTGCCAGCAGCATCCGGCGGGTGGAGCAGTACTTC.